This T cell receptor (beta chain) was sequenced in a study of blood T cell repertoires in COVID-19. The wider study: Sources were T cells, B-cell-depleted T cells, or PBMCs; the material itself was cDNA or gDNA.

Repertoires were generated with immunoSEQ multiplex PCR, while TCRdb's copy carries only in-frame clones and drops some. There are over 200,000 clones in the sample; about 84% occur only once, and approximately 8% lies in the top ten. This clone has only one observation. CDR1 MNHEY and CDR2 SVGEGT come from the germline V gene. Trimming took 0 bases from V and 0 from J, leaving 12 bases between them. CDR3 length: 17 amino acids. The sequence derives from an elderly woman with COVID-19, enrolled during active disease. The material sequenced was peripheral blood. This rearrangement joins TRBV6-2 or TRBV6-3 to TRBJ1-5; D unclear. The CDR3 DNA reads as TGTGCCAGCAGTTACTCGAGAGGCCAGAATAGCAATCAGCCCCAGCATTTT. Translating it yields CASSYSRGQNSNQPQHF.